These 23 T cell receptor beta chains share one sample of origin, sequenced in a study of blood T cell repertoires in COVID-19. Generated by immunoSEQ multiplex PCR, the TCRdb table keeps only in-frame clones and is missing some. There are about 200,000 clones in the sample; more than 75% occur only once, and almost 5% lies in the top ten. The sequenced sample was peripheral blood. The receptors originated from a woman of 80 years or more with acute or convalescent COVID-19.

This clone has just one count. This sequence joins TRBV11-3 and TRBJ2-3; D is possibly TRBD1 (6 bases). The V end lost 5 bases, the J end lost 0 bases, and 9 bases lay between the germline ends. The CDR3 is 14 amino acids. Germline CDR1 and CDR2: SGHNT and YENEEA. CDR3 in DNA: TGTGCCAGCAGCCCCCAGGGGAGCACAGATACGCAGTATTTT. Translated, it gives CASSPQGSTDTQYF.

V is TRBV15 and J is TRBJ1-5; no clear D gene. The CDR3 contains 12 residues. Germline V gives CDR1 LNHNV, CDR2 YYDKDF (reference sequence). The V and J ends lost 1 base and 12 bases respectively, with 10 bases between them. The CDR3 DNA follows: TGTGCCACCAGCAGAGCCGGCGGGCTCCAGCATTTT. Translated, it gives CATSRAGGLQHF.

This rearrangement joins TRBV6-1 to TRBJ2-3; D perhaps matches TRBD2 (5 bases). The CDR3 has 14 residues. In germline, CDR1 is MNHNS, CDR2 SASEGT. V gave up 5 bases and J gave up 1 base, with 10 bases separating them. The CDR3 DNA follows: TGTGCCAGCAGTCTGCCAGCGGGCACAGATACGCAGTATTTT. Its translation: CASSLPAGTDTQYF.

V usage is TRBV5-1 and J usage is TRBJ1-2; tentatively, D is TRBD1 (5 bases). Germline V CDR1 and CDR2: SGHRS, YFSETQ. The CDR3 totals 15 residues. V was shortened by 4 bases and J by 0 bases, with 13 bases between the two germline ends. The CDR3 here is CASSTRGSPNYGYTF. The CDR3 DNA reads TGCGCCAGCAGCACCCGGGGGTCTCCTAACTATGGCTACACCTTC. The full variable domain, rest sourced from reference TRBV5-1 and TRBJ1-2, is KAGVTQTPRYLIKTRGQQVTLSCSPISGHRSVSWYQQTPGQGLQFLFEYFSETQRNKGNFPGRFSGRQFSNSRSEMNVSTLELGDSALYLCASSTRGSPNYGYTFGSGTRLTVV.

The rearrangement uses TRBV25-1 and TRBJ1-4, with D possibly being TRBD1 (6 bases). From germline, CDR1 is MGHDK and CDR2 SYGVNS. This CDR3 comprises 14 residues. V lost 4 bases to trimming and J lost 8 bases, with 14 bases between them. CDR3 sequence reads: CASSGAGVGEKLFF. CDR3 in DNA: TGTGCCAGCAGTGGGGCAGGGGTCGGCGAAAAACTGTTTTTT.

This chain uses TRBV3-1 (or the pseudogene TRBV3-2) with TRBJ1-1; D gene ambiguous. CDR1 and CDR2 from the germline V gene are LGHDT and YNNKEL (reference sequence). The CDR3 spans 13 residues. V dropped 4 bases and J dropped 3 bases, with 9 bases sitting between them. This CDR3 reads CASSLTRDTEAFF. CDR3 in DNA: TGTGCCAGCAGCCTAACCCGGGACACTGAAGCTTTCTTT.

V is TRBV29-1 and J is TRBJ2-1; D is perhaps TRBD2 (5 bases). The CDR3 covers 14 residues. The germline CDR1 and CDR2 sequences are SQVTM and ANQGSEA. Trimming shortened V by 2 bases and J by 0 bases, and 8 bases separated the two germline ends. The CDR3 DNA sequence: TGCAGCGTTGAATGGGAGAGCTCCTACAATGAGCAGTTCTTC. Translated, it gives CSVEWESSYNEQFF.

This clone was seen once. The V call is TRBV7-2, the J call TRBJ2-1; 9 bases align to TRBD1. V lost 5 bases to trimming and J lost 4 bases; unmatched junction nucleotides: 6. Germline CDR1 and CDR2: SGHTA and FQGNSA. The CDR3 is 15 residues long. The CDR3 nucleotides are TGTGCCAGCAGCCTCGGGACAGGGCAATACAATGAGCAGTTCTTC. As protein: CASSLGTGQYNEQFF.

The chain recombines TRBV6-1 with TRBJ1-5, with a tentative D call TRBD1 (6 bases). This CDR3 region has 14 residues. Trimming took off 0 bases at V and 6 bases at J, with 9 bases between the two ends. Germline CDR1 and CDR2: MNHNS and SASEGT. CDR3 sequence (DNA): TGTGCCAGCAGTGAAGCGAGCAGGGGTCAGCCCCAGCATTTT. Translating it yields CASSEASRGQPQHF.

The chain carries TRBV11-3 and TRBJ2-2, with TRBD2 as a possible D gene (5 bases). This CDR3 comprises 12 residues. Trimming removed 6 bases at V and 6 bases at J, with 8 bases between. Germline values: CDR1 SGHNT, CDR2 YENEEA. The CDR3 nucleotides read TGTGCCAGCAGGGCGGGTTCCGGGGAGCTGTTTTTT. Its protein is CASRAGSGELFF.

CDR3 in amino acids: CASTRDRDPHEQYF. In DNA, the CDR3 is TGTGCCAGCACTCGGGACAGGGATCCCCACGAGCAGTACTTC. The chain links TRBV28 to TRBJ2-7, with 9 bases lining up with TRBD1. The CDR3 spans 14 residues. The V and J ends lost 7 bases and 5 bases, in that order; junction bases with no gene match: 9. Germline loops: CDR1 MDHEN, CDR2 SYDVKM.

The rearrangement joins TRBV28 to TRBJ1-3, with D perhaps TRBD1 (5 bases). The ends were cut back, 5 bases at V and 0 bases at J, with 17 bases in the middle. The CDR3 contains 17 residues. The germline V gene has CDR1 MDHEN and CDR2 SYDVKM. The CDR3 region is CASSAGHQIYSGNTIYF. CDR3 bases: TGTGCCAGCAGTGCAGGACATCAAATTTACTCTGGAAACACCATATATTTT.

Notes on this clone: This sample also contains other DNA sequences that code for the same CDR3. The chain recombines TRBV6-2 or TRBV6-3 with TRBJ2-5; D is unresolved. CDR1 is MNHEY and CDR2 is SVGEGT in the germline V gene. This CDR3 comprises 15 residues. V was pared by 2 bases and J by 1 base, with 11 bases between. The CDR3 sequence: CASSYLGGGQETQYF. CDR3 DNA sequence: TGTGCCAGCAGTTACCTTGGCGGTGGCCAAGAGACCCAGTACTTC.

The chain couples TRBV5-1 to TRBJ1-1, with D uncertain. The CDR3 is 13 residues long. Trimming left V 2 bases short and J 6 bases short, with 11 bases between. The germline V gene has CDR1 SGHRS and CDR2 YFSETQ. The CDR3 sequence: CASSFGVDAEAFF. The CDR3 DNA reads TGCGCCAGCAGCTTCGGGGTAGACGCTGAAGCTTTCTTT.

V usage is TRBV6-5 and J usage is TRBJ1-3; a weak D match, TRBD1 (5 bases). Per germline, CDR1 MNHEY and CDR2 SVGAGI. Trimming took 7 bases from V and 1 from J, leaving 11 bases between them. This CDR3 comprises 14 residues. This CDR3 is CASTNRPSGNTIYF. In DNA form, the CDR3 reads TGTGCCAGCACAAACAGGCCTTCTGGAAACACCATATATTTT.

CDR3 DNA: TGCGCCAGCAGCTTGCAGAACACAAAGAACACTGAAGCTTTCTTT. This sequence encodes CASSLQNTKNTEAFF. The rearrangement uses TRBV5-1 and TRBJ1-1; D call uncertain. CDR1 and CDR2 (germline): SGHRS, YFSETQ. The CDR3 is 15 amino acids. Trimming took 1 base from V and 1 from J, leaving 11 bases between them.

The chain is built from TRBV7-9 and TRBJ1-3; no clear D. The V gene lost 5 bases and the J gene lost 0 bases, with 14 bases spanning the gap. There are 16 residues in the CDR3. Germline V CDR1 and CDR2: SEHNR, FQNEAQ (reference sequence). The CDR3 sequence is CASSPFMGSSGNTIYF. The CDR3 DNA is TGTGCCAGCAGCCCCTTCATGGGGAGCTCTGGAAACACCATATATTTT.

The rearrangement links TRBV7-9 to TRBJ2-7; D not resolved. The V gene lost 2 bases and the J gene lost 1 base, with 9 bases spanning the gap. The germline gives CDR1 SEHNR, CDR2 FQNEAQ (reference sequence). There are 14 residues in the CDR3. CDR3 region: CASSLYSPSYEQYF. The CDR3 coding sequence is TGTGCCAGCAGCTTATACTCCCCTTCCTACGAGCAGTACTTC.

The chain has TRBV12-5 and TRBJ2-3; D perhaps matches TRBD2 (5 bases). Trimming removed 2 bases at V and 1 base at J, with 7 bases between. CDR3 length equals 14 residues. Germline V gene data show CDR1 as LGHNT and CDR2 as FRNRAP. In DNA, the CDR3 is TGTGCTAGTGGTTTGAATAGCGGCACAGATACGCAGTATTTT. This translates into CASGLNSGTDTQYF. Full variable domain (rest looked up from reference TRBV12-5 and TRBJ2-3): DARVTQTPRHKVTEMGQEVTMRCQPILGHNTVFWYRQTMMQGLELLAYFRNRAPLDDSGMPKDRFSAEMPDATLATLKIQPSEPRDSAVYFCASGLNSGTDTQYFGPGTRLTVL.

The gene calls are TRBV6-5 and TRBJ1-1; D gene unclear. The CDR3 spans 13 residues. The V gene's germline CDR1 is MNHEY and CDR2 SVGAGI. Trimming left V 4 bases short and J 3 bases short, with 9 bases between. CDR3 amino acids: CASSWTRDTEAFF. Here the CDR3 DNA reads TGTGCCAGCAGTTGGACGAGGGACACTGAAGCTTTCTTT.

CDR3 DNA sequence: TGTGCCAGCAGCTTAAATTTCGGGACTAGCGGTTATGAGCAGTTCTTC. Translating it yields CASSLNFGTSGYEQFF. The chain links TRBV11-2 to TRBJ2-1; 11 bases map to TRBD2. Germline CDR1 SGHAT, CDR2 FQNNGV. This CDR3 has 16 amino acids. Germline trimming cut 2 bases from V and 8 bases from J; bases unmatched to any gene: 8. Full variable domain (missing parts from reference TRBV11-2 and TRBJ2-1): EAGVAQSPRYKIIEKRQSVAFWCNPISGHATLYWYQQILGQGPKLLIQFQNNGVVDDSQLPKDRFSAERLKGVDSTLKIQPAKLEDSAVYLCASSLNFGTSGYEQFFGPGTRLTVL.

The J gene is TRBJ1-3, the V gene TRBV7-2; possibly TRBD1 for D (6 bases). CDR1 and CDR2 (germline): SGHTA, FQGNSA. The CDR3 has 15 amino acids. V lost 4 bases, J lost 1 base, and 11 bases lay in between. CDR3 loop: CASSSGQLSGNTIYF. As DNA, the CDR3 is TGTGCCAGCAGCTCAGGACAGCTATCTGGAAACACCATATATTTT.

The CDR3 loop reads CASSEYGTGPGTEAFF. CDR3 sequence (DNA): TGTGCCAGCAGTGAATACGGGACAGGCCCGGGAACTGAAGCTTTCTTT. The chain combines TRBV27 with TRBJ1-1; 8 bases map to TRBD1. The junction had 13 bases not matched to a gene; V was cut back by 5 bases and J by 5 bases. This CDR3 has 16 residues. Per germline, CDR1 MNHEY and CDR2 SMNVEV (reference sequence).